Below, 27 T cell receptor beta chains from the same sample are listed, as sequenced in a study of CD8+CD57+ T cells in acquired aplastic anemia. The use of genomic DNA as template underpinned the TCR beta VDJ and CDR3 profiling. A single record per CDR3 protein comes from TCRdb applying MiXCR to the reads. Of tens of thousands of distinct CDR3 sequences in the sample, 76% were seen once. Material: sorted CD4+, CD8+, or CD8+CD57+ T cells (not recorded which) from PBMCs. The source of these receptors is a human donor in good health, serving as a control.

This clonotype was found a few times. V is TRBV10-2 and J is TRBJ1-1; D remains unclear. Trimming pared 3 bases from V and 5 bases from J, leaving 7 bases between. Germline V gives CDR1 WSHSY, CDR2 SAAADI. This CDR3 has 12 residues. The DNA of the CDR3 is TGCGCCAGCAGTGATGCCGCGACTGAAGCTTTCTTT. This codes for CASSDAATEAFF.

V gene TRBV7-2 combines with J gene TRBJ1-3; 9 bases line up with TRBD1. V was clipped by 5 bases and J by 7 bases; unmatched bases: 3. CDR1 is SGHTA and CDR2 is FQGNSA in the germline V gene. This CDR3 region has 13 residues. In DNA, the CDR3 is TGTGCCAGCAGCCCCGGGACAGGGAACACCATATATTTT. Amino acids: CASSPGTGNTIYF.

The chain combines TRBV19 with TRBJ2-1; 9 bases align to TRBD1. V was clipped by 5 bases and J by 9 bases; unmatched bases: 14. The germline V gene encodes CDR1 LNHDA and CDR2 SQIVND (reference sequence). The CDR3 loop spans 16 amino acids. Here the CDR3 reads CASSVTGGAVASEQFF. The CDR3 bases are TGTGCCAGTAGTGTAACAGGGGGCGCCGTGGCAAGTGAGCAGTTCTTC.

V usage is TRBV29-1 and J usage is TRBJ1-2; 8 bases are a match to TRBD1. The J segment lost 4 bases and the V segment lost 7 bases, leaving 14 bases of the junction unmatched. CDR3 length: 15 residues. Per germline, CDR1 SQVTM and CDR2 ANQGSEA. CDR3 in amino acids: CSAERLDREGYGYTF. For the CDR3, the DNA is TGCAGCGCCGAGAGGTTGGACAGGGAAGGCTATGGCTACACCTTC.

The V and J genes are TRBV10-3 and TRBJ1-1; 8 bases are a match to TRBD1. Trimming at V came to 10 bases and at J to 4 bases, leaving 8 bases not matched to a gene. Germline values: CDR1 ENHRY, CDR2 SYGVKD. The CDR3 is 13 amino acids. The DNA of the CDR3 is TGTGCCAGCGCAAGCAGGGGGCTCACTGAAGCTTTCTTT. Translation: CASASRGLTEAFF.

This chain joins TRBV2 and TRBJ2-7; tentatively, D is TRBD2 (6 bases). CDR1 and CDR2 (germline): SNHLY, FYNNEI. The V gene lost 6 bases and the J gene lost 3 bases, with 15 bases spanning the gap. The CDR3 is 14 residues long. For the CDR3, the DNA is TGTGCCAGCAGCCGACCGGGACTTCACTACGAGCAGTACTTC. Protein sequence: CASSRPGLHYEQYF.

The chain is built from TRBV11-1 and TRBJ1-2, with D perhaps TRBD1 (5 bases). V lost 2 bases, J lost 2 bases, and 12 bases lay in between. Germline loops: CDR1 SGHAT, CDR2 FQDESV (reference sequence). This CDR3 is built from 15 residues. DNA for the CDR3: TGTGCCAGCAGCTTATGGCAGGGAGTGAACTATGGCTACACCTTC. This codes for CASSLWQGVNYGYTF.

CDR3 sequence: CAWSEGARGTQYF. CDR3 DNA sequence: TGTGCCTGGAGTGAGGGGGCGCGGGGGACCCAGTACTTC. The chain joins TRBV30 to TRBJ2-5, with a tentative D call TRBD1 (7 bases). Looked up from germline, CDR1 is GTSNPN and CDR2 is SVGIG (reference sequence). The CDR3 runs to 13 residues. Trimming took off 1 base at V and 7 bases at J, with 13 bases between the two ends.

This chain links TRBV7-9 with TRBJ1-2; no reliable D call. Germline CDR1 and CDR2: SEHNR and FQNEAQ (reference sequence). The CDR3 totals 13 residues. V lost 1 base and J 3 bases, leaving 6 bases between the germline ends. The CDR3 DNA follows: TGTGCCAGCAGCTTAGGTGGATACTATGGCTACACCTTC. Its protein is CASSLGGYYGYTF.

J is TRBJ1-2 and V is TRBV7-6; TRBD1 agrees at 7 bases. Germline CDR1 SGHVS, CDR2 FNYEAQ. CDR3 length: 15 residues. V lost 3 bases to trimming and J lost 5 bases; unmatched junction nucleotides: 9. In DNA, the CDR3 is TGTGCCAGCAGCTTTAACAGGGGAAGTGGGTATGGCTACACCTTC. Its translation is CASSFNRGSGYGYTF.

Here the CDR3 reads CASSLPSRLVQYF. Here the CDR3 DNA reads TGTGCCAGCAGTTTACCTAGCCGGTTGGTGCAGTACTTC. V is TRBV12-3 or TRBV12-4 and J is TRBJ2-7, with TRBD2 as a possible D gene (5 bases). Trimming shortened V by 2 bases and J by 9 bases, and 14 bases separated the two germline ends. This CDR3 spans 13 amino acids.

This clonotype was counted once. The germline gene is not matched at one end of the junction; a read error may be the cause. The V gene is TRBV5-1, the J gene TRBJ1-2; D is uncertain. The CDR3 runs to 15 residues. Germline lookup yields CDR1 SGHRS and CDR2 YFSETQ. The CDR3 loop reads CASSLAAGSNYGYTF. CDR3 bases: TGCGCCAGCAGTTTGGCGGCAGGATCTAACTATGGCTACACCTTC. The entire variable domain, with the rest obtained from reference TRBV5-1 and TRBJ1-2, is as follows: KAGVTQTPRYLIKTRGQQVTLSCSPISGHRSVSWYQQTPGQGLQFLFEYFSETQRNKGNFPGRFSGRQFSNSRSEMNVSTLELGDSALYLCASSLAAGSNYGYTFGSGTRLTVV.

To note about this clonotype: Compared with germline, one end of the junction differs, possibly owing to a read error. The V call is TRBV7-3, the J call TRBJ2-3; possible D gene TRBD1, 5 bases. The CDR3 consists of 13 residues. Germline V lookup: CDR1 SGHTA, CDR2 FQGTGA. The chain's CDR3 is CASSQVKGDTQYF. The CDR3 region has the DNA TGCGCCAGCAGCCAAGTCAAGGGGGATACGCAGTATTTT.

The rearrangement links TRBV29-1 to TRBJ1-2; weak D call: TRBD1 (6 bases). In germline, CDR1 is SQVTM, CDR2 ANQGSEA. V lost 3 bases, J lost 8 bases, and 13 bases lay in between. The CDR3 spans 12 residues. In DNA form, the CDR3 reads TGCAGCGTTGAGGGGGGGCGAGGAGGCTACACCTTC. Protein product: CSVEGGRGGYTF.

This chain joins TRBV19 and TRBJ1-6; D perhaps matches TRBD1 (5 bases). Per germline, CDR1 LNHDA and CDR2 SQIVND (reference sequence). Trimming took 4 bases from V and 9 from J, leaving 16 bases between them. CDR3 length: 15 residues. The CDR3 DNA reads as TGTGCCAGTAGTACCCAGGGTAAAGGTAGTTCACCCCTCCACTTT. Translation: CASSTQGKGSSPLHF. Based on the CDR3 plus reference TRBV19 and TRBJ1-6, the full variable domain is DGGITQSPKYLFRKEGQNVTLSCEQNLNHDAMYWYRQDPGQGLRLIYYSQIVNDFQKGDIAEGYSVSREKKESFPLTVTSAQKNPTAFYLCASSTQGKGSSPLHFGNGTRLTVT.

Remarks on this clonotype: At one end the junction does not follow the germline gene, possibly because of a read error. This chain joins TRBV9 and TRBJ1-2; no clear D. This CDR3 is 14 amino acids long. Germline CDR1 SGDLS, CDR2 YYNGEE. The CDR3 loop is CAGSVASSLYGYTF. CDR3 sequence (DNA): TGTGCCGGCAGCGTAGCCAGCAGTCTCTATGGCTACACCTTC.

The chain couples TRBV10-3 to TRBJ2-1; D could derive from TRBD1 or TRBD2 (5 bases each). CDR1 and CDR2 from the germline V gene are ENHRY and SYGVKD. V lost 6 bases and J lost 7, with 13 bases in between. The CDR3 has 13 amino acids. The CDR3, as DNA: TGTGCCATCAGCCTGGGGGTTTTTAATGAGCAGTTCTTC. Amino acid sequence: CAISLGVFNEQFF.

This chain uses TRBV2 with TRBJ1-6; the D gene is possibly TRBD1 (5 bases). Trimming removed 6 bases at V and 0 bases at J, with 9 bases between. In germline, CDR1 is SNHLY, CDR2 FYNNEI. This CDR3 comprises 15 residues. CDR3 protein: CASSVDSSYNSPLHF. The CDR3 DNA reads TGTGCCAGCAGCGTCGACAGCTCCTATAATTCACCCCTCCACTTT.

This chain uses TRBV10-1 with TRBJ2-5; the D gene is possibly TRBD2 (5 bases). Germline lookup yields CDR1 WNHNN and CDR2 SYGVQD (reference sequence). This CDR3 is built from 13 residues. V lost 4 bases, J lost 5 bases, and 11 bases lay in between. For the CDR3, the DNA is TGCGCCAGCAGTGCTAGCCTCGAGGAGACCCAGTACTTC. It specifies CASSASLEETQYF.

The chain uses TRBV29-1 and TRBJ2-7; D is ambiguous. Germline values: CDR1 SQVTM, CDR2 ANQGSEA. The CDR3 is 11 amino acids. The V end lost 3 bases, the J end lost 3 bases, and 6 bases lay between the germline ends. The CDR3 is CSVESGYEQYF. DNA for the CDR3: TGCAGCGTTGAGTCCGGCTACGAGCAGTACTTC.

V and J are TRBV9 and TRBJ1-1, with unresolved D. Germline-derived CDR1 and CDR2 are SGDLS and YYNGEE. The germline V and J ends were trimmed by 0 bases and 1 base, with 4 bases remaining between them. The CDR3 loop spans 13 amino acids. The CDR3 sequence is CASSVVQNTEAFF. The CDR3 DNA reads as TGTGCCAGCAGCGTAGTCCAGAACACTGAAGCTTTCTTT.

This clonotype was seen just once. The chain combines TRBV24-1 with TRBJ2-5, with D hard to call. Trimming removed 4 bases at V and 2 bases at J, with 10 bases between. Germline CDR1 is KGHDR and CDR2 is SFDVKD. The CDR3 length is 14 residues. CDR3 nucleotide sequence: TGTGCCACCAGTGACAGCAGGAAACAAGAGACCCAGTACTTC. Encoded protein: CATSDSRKQETQYF.

The V and J genes are TRBV25-1 and TRBJ2-7, with TRBD2 matching 10 bases. After removal of 0 bases from V and 7 bases from J, the junction contained 6 bases not matched to a gene. Germline values: CDR1 MGHDK, CDR2 SYGVNS. This CDR3 region has 15 residues. CDR3 sequence (DNA): TGTGCCAGCAGTGAATACGGGACTAGCGAGAGGGAGCAGTACTTC. Its protein is CASSEYGTSEREQYF.

The V and J genes are TRBV12-3 or TRBV12-4 and TRBJ1-2; no clear D gene. The CDR3 extends over 11 amino acids. V was clipped by 6 bases and J by 8 bases, with 10 bases between them. CDR3 sequence reads: CASRREGGYTF. CDR3 in DNA: TGTGCCAGCAGGAGGGAAGGAGGCTACACCTTC.

The chain joins TRBV7-2 to TRBJ1-2, with D possibly being TRBD1 (5 bases). The CDR3 has 13 residues. The germline V and J ends were trimmed by 5 bases and 1 base, with 8 bases remaining between them. Germline CDR1 SGHTA, CDR2 FQGNSA. The CDR3 reads CASSPDSNYGYTF. The CDR3 nucleotides are TGTGCCAGCAGCCCCGACAGTAACTATGGCTACACCTTC.

V gene TRBV29-1 combines with J gene TRBJ2-7; 9 nucleotides line up with TRBD1. The CDR3 length is 13 residues. Germline CDR1 and CDR2: SQVTM and ANQGSEA. The junction had 4 bases not matched to a gene; V was cut back by 3 bases and J by 4 bases. The CDR3 reads CSVDLGQGYEQYF. Here the CDR3 DNA reads TGCAGCGTTGATCTGGGACAGGGTTACGAGCAGTACTTC.

This chain uses TRBV29-1 with TRBJ2-7, with D possibly being TRBD1 (5 bases). V gave up 6 bases and J gave up 5 bases, with 11 bases separating them. This CDR3 spans 11 amino acids. In germline, CDR1 is SQVTM, CDR2 ANQGSEA. CDR3 sequence reads: CSVATDNEQYF. Written as DNA, the CDR3 is TGCAGCGTGGCGACAGATAACGAGCAGTACTTC.